This TCR beta chain was observed in a study of blood T cell repertoires in COVID-19 (dated by TCRdb to the early 2020s). A note on the overall study: The collaborator samples originated in the United States, Italy and Spain and spanned the acute and convalescent phases of COVID-19. The material from the prospective study consisted of cDNA or gDNA derived from T cells, B-cell-depleted T cells, or PBMCs. Subjects who had been exposed to COVID-19, were actively infected with it, or had recovered from it provided the deeply sampled blood TCRbeta repertoires that made up the dataset. The repertoires were released in a freely available public database intended as a resource for research on the immune response to SARS-CoV-2. The samples were drawn from the first 160 participants of the ongoing ImmuneRACE study and from under 1,500 subjects provided by 6 global collaborators. The sample metadata nearly always contained a de-identified subject ID, COVID-19 status, age in years and sex. Where available, HLA class I and class II types were obtained from metadata supplied by the sample provider rather than from assay-based typing. General findings and caveats noted by the study authors: The quantity of clinical and demographic metadata differed by source and by participant and was supplied without curation.

With respect to this clone: Its antigen is not yet known. No much larger clonotype is one base removed from it; base qualities were not supplied.

TCRbeta CDR3 regions were amplified from genomic DNA by means of the immunoSEQ Assay, a bias-controlled multiplex PCR. In the source study's methods: The number of nucleated cells in each sample was estimated by amplification of reference gene primers within the assay. Sequence reads were collapsed and filtered to measure the absolute abundance of every unique TCRbeta CDR3 rearrangement. For each sample, productive Simpson clonality was calculated by taking the square root of Simpson's diversity index across productive rearrangements. Imported from immuneACCESS, the table was reduced by TCRdb to in-frame sequences with V and J called. These copies leave out some clones; in studies compared against another copy, an unresolved V gene accounts for under half, and the cause of the remainder is not known. The D gene and trimming were derived from the DNA, and the V and J assignments and clone size from that table. The sample records about 40,000 clones, about four fifths of which are singletons. The leading ten clones occupy roughly 2.6% of the sample.

Whole blood was collected in K2EDTA tubes by collaborating institutions according to the institutions' own protocols. For TCRbeta analysis, collaborators shipped samples as frozen whole blood, isolated PBMCs, or DNA extracted from either of those sample types. Cut back by 5 bases and 5 bases, the V and J ends lie 16 bases apart. CDR3 length: 15 amino acids, cysteine to phenylalanine. Only CDR3 DNA remains: 45 bases, in frame from the first base. CDR1 and CDR2, per the germline V gene, are SGHRS and YFSETQ. The chain joins TRBV5-1 to TRBJ2-2; the D region possibly corresponds to TRBD2 (7 bases align). The receptor comes from a woman in her sixties with acute or convalescent COVID-19. Input material: peripheral blood. Here the CDR3 is given as CASRNRAGETGELFF. The DNA sequence reads TGCGCCAGCAGAAACAGGGCGGGAGAGACCGGGGAGCTGTTTTTT.